This TCR beta chain stems from a study of CD8+CD57+ T cells in acquired aplastic anemia. Genomic DNA provided the template from which TCR beta VDJ and CDR3 profiles were obtained. TCRdb reprocessed the reads with MiXCR, giving one entry per CDR3 protein. The sample comprises around 230,000 distinct CDR3 sequences, about 59% of which are singletons, and roughly 29% rests with the top ten. With 2 bases clipped from V and 3 bases from J, the junction kept 12 bases outside the gene matches. Looked up from germline, CDR1 is MGHDK and CDR2 is SYGVNS. This CDR3 comprises 18 residues. Sequenced input: sorted CD4+, CD8+, or CD8+CD57+ T cells (not recorded which) from PBMCs. The chain combines TRBV25-1 with TRBJ1-4; 7 bases align to TRBD1. This TCR derives from a human donor in good health. CDR3 amino acids: CASSETSWQGGPNEKLFF. Written as DNA, the CDR3 is TGTGCCAGCAGTGAAACCTCTTGGCAGGGGGGACCTAATGAAAAACTGTTTTTT. The full variable domain, rest sourced from reference TRBV25-1 and TRBJ1-4, is EADIYQTPRYLVIGTGKKITLECSQTMGHDKMYWYQQDPGMELHLIHYSYGVNSTEKGDLSSESTVSRIRTEHFPLTLESARPSHTSQYLCASSETSWQGGPNEKLFFGSGTQLSVL.